This T cell receptor (beta chain) was identified in a study of Graves' ophthalmopathy and Graves' hyperthyroidism. This clonotype was seen at least ten times. Germline CDR1 is WNHNN and CDR2 is SYGVQD (reference sequence). CDR3 length: 16 amino acids. Trimming left V 0 bases short and J 5 bases short, with 17 bases between. RNA transcripts were the template, and TCR beta CDR3 regions were amplified from them. HTBI-primed first-round RT-PCR preceded second-round multiplex PCR. TCRdb processed the multiplex PCR reads anew with MiXCR; each CDR3 protein has one entry. The sample shows about 620,000 distinct CDR3 sequences, about a fifth of them seen only once.

The genes are TRBV10-1 and TRBJ2-7, with D possibly being TRBD2 (6 bases). This sequence originates from a woman under 30 with stable Graves' hyperthyroidism. Some clones in this sample may be carry-over from other donors' samples. Sequencing used peripheral blood. The CDR3 DNA reads TGCGCCAGCAGTGAGTCGGCTGGCACTGGAGGGAACGAGCAGTACTTC. Its protein is CASSESAGTGGNEQYF.